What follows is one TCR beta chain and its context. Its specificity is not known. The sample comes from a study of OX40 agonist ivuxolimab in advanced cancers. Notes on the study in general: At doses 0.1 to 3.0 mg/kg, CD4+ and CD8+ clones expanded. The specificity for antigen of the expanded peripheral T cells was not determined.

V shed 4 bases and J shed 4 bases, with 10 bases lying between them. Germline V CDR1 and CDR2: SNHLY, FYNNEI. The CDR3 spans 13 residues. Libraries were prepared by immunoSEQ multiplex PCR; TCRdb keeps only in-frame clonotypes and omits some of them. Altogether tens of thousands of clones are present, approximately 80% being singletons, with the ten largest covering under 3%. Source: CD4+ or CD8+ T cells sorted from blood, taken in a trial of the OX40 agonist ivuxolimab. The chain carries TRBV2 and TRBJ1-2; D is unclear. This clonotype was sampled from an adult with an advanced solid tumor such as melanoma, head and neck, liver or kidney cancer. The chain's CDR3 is CASSADRSYGYTF. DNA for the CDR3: TGTGCCAGCAGTGCTGACCGTAGCTATGGCTACACCTTC.